This TCR beta chain is from a study of T cell responses to AZD1222 COVID-19 vaccine. Overall study: It was second doses at about 4 or about 12 weeks that were pooled.

Using immunoSEQ multiplex PCR, the repertoire was profiled, and TCRdb retains in-frame clones only, with some absent. This sample has 90,000 to 100,000 clones, with roughly 87% found just once. A note on this clone: Its antigen is unknown.

Germline CDR1 is SGDLS and CDR2 is YYNGEE. The CDR3 has 14 residues. Trimming pared 0 bases from V and 1 base from J, leaving 6 bases between. The study, taken as a whole, reports: Receipt of two AZD1222 doses was followed by a rise in Spike-specific TCR breadth and depth.

This sequence was found in an adult in good health. V usage is TRBV9 and J usage is TRBJ2-3; D uncertain. The material sequenced was peripheral blood, taken on day 0 of AZD1222 vaccination. The CDR3 spells CASSVESGTDTQYF. The CDR3 DNA sequence: TGTGCCAGCAGCGTAGAGTCTGGCACAGATACGCAGTATTTT.